Listed below are T cell receptor beta chains from one sample, sequenced in a study of cytomegalovirus exposure and HLA in healthy donors. The repertoire was sequenced with immunoSEQ multiplex PCR; TCRdb's copy has only in-frame clones and lacks some. Among around 150,000 clones listed, 86% were seen once. Input material: PBMCs. The receptors stem from a woman under 30 in good health and CMV-seronegative. CDR3s include the opening cysteine and the closing phenylalanine or tryptophan. The order of the fields is D gene, V gene, CDR3 protein. The D gene is left open where the match is weak.

d_gene: TRBD1; v_gene: TRBV11-3; CDR3aa: CASSLGGGREQYF
d_gene: TRBD1; v_gene: TRBV9; CDR3aa: CASSPGQGVGELFF
d_gene: .; v_gene: TRBV6-1; CDR3aa: CASSEGGRGEQYF
d_gene: TRBD2; v_gene: TRBV4-1; CDR3aa: CASSLQLAGFQETQYF
d_gene: .; v_gene: TRBV19; CDR3aa: CASTTYDRQLIYGYTF
d_gene: .; v_gene: TRBV2; CDR3aa: CASSYQREQFF
d_gene: .; v_gene: TRBV14; CDR3aa: CASSQGGEQYF
d_gene: TRBD1; v_gene: TRBV6-1; CDR3aa: CASSEPGQGTAQPQHF
d_gene: TRBD2; v_gene: TRBV4-1; CDR3aa: CASSQGTSGFHNEQFF
d_gene: .; v_gene: TRBV7-2; CDR3aa: CASSQSQSHTGEAFF
d_gene: TRBD1; v_gene: TRBV2; CDR3aa: CASRGTGDYNEQFF
d_gene: TRBD1; v_gene: TRBV2; CDR3aa: CASRSDRATLEAFF